One sample yielded the 14 T cell receptor beta chains listed below, sequenced in a study of T-cell reconstitution after alpha-beta-depleted transplantation in children. Preparation of the TCRbeta library involved a method that used unique molecular identifiers. MiXCR was run by TCRdb on the PCR reads, yielding one entry per CDR3 protein. The sample yields 500,000 or so distinct CDR3 sequences, approximately 30% seen once. The specimen comprised PBMCs from the stem cell graft donor, sampled from the stem cell graft. The receptors were gathered from a human donor who donated a stem cell graft to a child with aplastic anemia.

The V and J genes are TRBV12-3 or TRBV12-4 and TRBJ2-2; TRBD1 might be the D (6 bases). Trimming took off 6 bases at V and 0 bases at J, with 8 bases between the two ends. The CDR3 loop spans 14 amino acids. CDR3: CASRQGSNTGELFF. The CDR3 bases are TGTGCCAGCAGACAGGGCTCGAACACCGGGGAGCTGTTTTTT.

The chain recombines TRBV18 with TRBJ1-1; D not resolved. Trimming shortened V by 3 bases and J by 5 bases, and 19 bases separated the two germline ends. CDR3 size: 16 residues. Looked up from germline, CDR1 is KGHSH and CDR2 is LQKENI. CDR3 residues: CASSPKRKRVWTEAFF. For the CDR3, the DNA is TGTGCCAGCTCACCGAAACGGAAAAGGGTGTGGACTGAAGCTTTCTTT.

The sample holds many counts of this clonotype. In DNA form, the CDR3 reads TGCAGTGCTAGAGTTGGACTAGCGGGTTACAATGAGCAGTTCTTC. Translation: CSARVGLAGYNEQFF. The chain uses TRBV20-1 and TRBJ2-1; 11 bases are a match to TRBD2. J lost 4 bases, V lost 1 base, and 3 bases had no gene match. CDR1 and CDR2 (germline): DFQATT, SNEGSKA (reference sequence). The length of the CDR3 is 15 residues.

The V gene is TRBV20-1, the J gene TRBJ2-7; 11 bases are a match to TRBD2. Germline CDR1 DFQATT, CDR2 SNEGSKA (reference sequence). The J segment lost 7 bases and the V segment lost 3 bases, leaving 8 bases of the junction unmatched. The CDR3 consists of 14 residues. The CDR3 sequence is CSASPLAGVREQYF. The CDR3 nucleotides read TGCAGTGCTAGTCCACTAGCGGGAGTGAGGGAGCAGTACTTC.

This clonotype has a single count. The CDR3 sequence is CASSWGFGTDTQYF. The CDR3, as DNA: TGTGCCAGCAGCTGGGGGTTCGGCACAGATACGCAGTATTTT. The gene calls are TRBV7-2 and TRBJ2-3; D assignment may be TRBD1 or TRBD2 (5 bases each). CDR1 is SGHTA and CDR2 is FQGNSA in the germline V gene. V lost 4 bases and J 1 base, leaving 9 bases between the germline ends. The CDR3 has 14 amino acids.

The chain employs TRBV20-1 and TRBJ1-4, with 10 bases identical to TRBD1. The junction had 8 bases not matched to a gene; V was cut back by 3 bases and J by 7 bases. This CDR3 has 15 residues. Germline loops: CDR1 DFQATT, CDR2 SNEGSKA (reference sequence). CDR3 nucleotide sequence: TGCAGTGCTAGGGACAGGGGGTTCGGTAGTGAAAAACTGTTTTTT. Protein product: CSARDRGFGSEKLFF.

As for this clonotype: Since the CDR3 does not end with the conserved phenylalanine or tryptophan, this likely comes from a read error. The chain is built from TRBV11-3 and TRBJ2-3; D is ambiguous. The CDR3 runs 13 residues. Germline V lookup: CDR1 SGHNT, CDR2 YENEEA. The germline V and J ends were trimmed by 5 bases and 4 bases, with 10 bases remaining between them. CDR3 nucleotide sequence: TGTGCCAGCAGCCAGAATCTCGCAGATACGCAGTATTTA. Its protein product is CASSQNLADTQYL.

This sequence joins TRBV5-1 and TRBJ2-1, with 16 bases matching TRBD2. The V segment lost 0 bases and the J segment 13 bases; nucleotides outside the gene matches: 10. Germline V gene data show CDR1 as SGHRS and CDR2 as YFSETQ. The CDR3 has 17 residues. CDR3 coding DNA: TGCGCCAGCAGCTTGGAATCGGGGACTAGCGGGGGGGTACCTCAGTTCTTC. Amino acid sequence: CASSLESGTSGGVPQFF.

This clonotype has just a few counts. The V gene is TRBV5-1, the J gene TRBJ1-1, with D unclear. V was pared by 2 bases and J by 1 base, with 9 bases between. The germline gives CDR1 SGHRS, CDR2 YFSETQ. This CDR3 has 14 residues. The CDR3 DNA is TGCGCCAGCAGCTTACCAACAGCGAACACTGAAGCTTTCTTT. Amino acid sequence: CASSLPTANTEAFF.

This chain links TRBV7-6 with TRBJ2-1; D tentatively fits TRBD1 or TRBD2 (6 bases each). The CDR3 is made up of 15 amino acids. Germline V gene data show CDR1 as SGHVS and CDR2 as FNYEAQ. Trimming cost V 5 bases and J 6 bases, with 17 bases left between them. The CDR3 here is CASSTQEGGRNEQFF. DNA for the CDR3: TGTGCCAGCAGCACCCAGGAGGGGGGCCGCAATGAGCAGTTCTTC.

This sequence joins TRBV20-1 and TRBJ2-7, with a possible D match to TRBD2 (5 bases). Trimming removed 6 bases from V and 0 bases from J, with 18 bases in between. CDR1 is DFQATT, CDR2 SNEGSKA, per germline (reference sequence). The CDR3 consists of 15 residues. CDR3 in amino acids: CSARTVQRSSYEQYF. Here the CDR3 DNA reads TGCAGTGCCCGAACGGTCCAGCGGAGCTCCTACGAGCAGTACTTC.

The gene calls are TRBV20-1 and TRBJ2-7; 10 nucleotides line up with TRBD2. Trimming removed 5 bases from V and 3 bases from J; junction bases left unmatched: 7. Per germline, CDR1 DFQATT and CDR2 SNEGSKA (reference sequence). The CDR3 sequence is 14 residues long. The CDR3 bases are TGCAGTGCTGAGGGGGCTAGCGGGAGCTACGAGCAGTACTTC. Translating it yields CSAEGASGSYEQYF.

This clonotype has only a few counts. This chain connects TRBV2 to TRBJ2-1; no clear D. The CDR3 contains 15 residues. Germline V gene lookup returns CDR1 SNHLY and CDR2 FYNNEI. V lost 5 bases and J 1 base, leaving 12 bases between the germline ends. The DNA of the CDR3 is TGTGCCAGCAGTACCAGACGATCTTCCTACAATGAGCAGTTCTTC. Protein sequence: CASSTRRSSYNEQFF. The whole variable domain, filled in from reference TRBV2 and TRBJ2-1, reads EPEVTQTPSHQVTQMGQEVILRCVPISNHLYFYWYRQILGQKVEFLVSFYNNEISEKSEIFDDQFSVERPDGSNFTLKIRSTKLEDSAMYFCASSTRRSSYNEQFFGPGTRLTVL.

As to this clonotype: A read error may produce the germline difference seen at one junction end. The chain has TRBV9 and TRBJ1-6; 10 bases map to TRBD1. The CDR3 contains 15 residues. From germline, CDR1 is SGDLS and CDR2 YYNGEE. The CDR3, as DNA: TGTGCCAGCGGGAGGGGACAGGGGAGCAATTCCCCCCTCCACTTT. As protein: CASGRGQGSNSPLHF.